This T cell receptor beta chain emerged from a study of blood T cell repertoires in COVID-19. Participant-given clinical history determined each cohort assignment. CDR3 size: 14 residues. With 8 bases removed from V and 3 bases from J, the gap between germline ends came to 16 bases. CDR1 and CDR2 from the germline V gene are MDHEN and SYDVKM. Libraries were prepared by immunoSEQ multiplex PCR; TCRdb keeps only in-frame clonotypes and omits some of them. Of approximately 250,000 clones listed, roughly 88% are singletons. V is TRBV28 and J is TRBJ1-2; no clear D gene. The sample taken for sequencing was PBMCs or T cells enriched from blood (not recorded which). This clonotype was sampled from a woman aged 40 to 50 with acute COVID-19. The CDR3 sequence: CASEDSRPYYGYTF. The CDR3 DNA reads as TGTGCCAGCGAGGACTCCCGGCCCTACTATGGCTACACCTTC.